A single sample is the source of the 18 T cell receptor beta chains below, sequenced in a study of OX40 agonist ivuxolimab in advanced cancers. Libraries were prepared by immunoSEQ multiplex PCR; TCRdb keeps only in-frame clonotypes and omits some of them. The data show some 96,000 clones, about nine tenths seen once. The input for sequencing was CD4+ or CD8+ T cells sorted from blood, taken in a trial of the OX40 agonist ivuxolimab. Receptors were obtained from an adult with an advanced solid tumor such as melanoma, head and neck, liver or kidney cancer.

The genes are TRBV28 and TRBJ2-5; 7 bases align to TRBD2. V was clipped by 2 bases and J by 4 bases; unmatched bases: 4. The CDR3 runs to 14 residues. Germline CDR1 is MDHEN and CDR2 is SYDVKM. The DNA for the CDR3 is TGTGCCAGCAGTTTAGCGGGAGTTGGAGAGACCCAGTACTTC. Its protein is CASSLAGVGETQYF. Supplemented by reference TRBV28 and TRBJ2-5, the full variable domain reads DVKVTQSSRYLVKRTGEKVFLECVQDMDHENMFWYRQDPGLGLRLIYFSYDVKMKEKGDIPEGYSVSREKKERFSLILESASTNQTSMYLCASSLAGVGETQYFGPGTRLLVL.

This chain joins TRBV9 and TRBJ1-3; D is unresolved. This CDR3 has 13 residues. Deletions cut 3 bases from V and 0 bases from J, with 4 bases between. Germline assignment: CDR1 SGDLS and CDR2 YYNGEE. The CDR3: CASSGSSGNTIYF. The DNA for the CDR3 is TGTGCCAGCAGCGGTAGCTCTGGAAACACCATATATTTT.

The V call is TRBV5-1, the J call TRBJ2-3, with a weak D call TRBD1 (6 bases). Per the germline V gene, CDR1 is SGHRS and CDR2 is YFSETQ. The CDR3 covers 16 residues. Between the trimmed V and J ends, which lost 0 bases and 0 bases, there was a span of 11 bases. The CDR3: CASSLGWGQSTDTQYF. The CDR3 nucleotides are TGCGCCAGCAGCTTGGGTTGGGGGCAAAGCACAGATACGCAGTATTTT.

V usage is TRBV30 and J usage is TRBJ2-2; a possible D gene is TRBD1 (8 bases). Germline V lookup: CDR1 GTSNPN, CDR2 SVGIG (reference sequence). The CDR3 runs 16 residues. V was cut by 0 bases and J by 4 bases, with 15 bases left in between. The CDR3: CAWSVQGGGPTGELFF. CDR3 bases: TGTGCCTGGAGTGTACAGGGGGGAGGGCCCACCGGGGAGCTGTTTTTT.

The chain links TRBV19 to TRBJ1-4, with TRBD1 as a possible D gene (6 bases). The ends were cut back, 5 bases at V and 8 bases at J, with 15 bases in the middle. The germline CDR1 and CDR2 sequences are LNHDA and SQIVND (reference sequence). The CDR3 spans 14 residues. The CDR3 DNA reads TGTGCCAGTAGTTCTACAGGGTATTGGGAAAAACTGTTTTTT. It encodes CASSSTGYWEKLFF.

The rearrangement uses TRBV4-1 and TRBJ2-5; D may be TRBD1 (6 bases). The CDR3 runs to 17 residues. V lost 4 bases to trimming and J lost 5 bases, with 23 bases between them. The germline gives CDR1 MGHRA, CDR2 YSYEKL. CDR3 in amino acids: CASSLTTGSAPIETQYF. In DNA form, the CDR3 reads TGCGCCAGCAGCCTTACAACAGGGTCCGCTCCCATTGAGACCCAGTACTTC.

CDR3 residues: CASSLVGLQTQYF. CDR3 in DNA: TGCGCCAGCAGCTTGGTTGGCCTCCAGACCCAGTACTTC. V usage is TRBV5-1 and J usage is TRBJ2-5; no clear D gene. CDR1 and CDR2 (germline): SGHRS, YFSETQ. CDR3 size: 13 residues. With 0 bases removed from V and 6 bases from J, the gap between germline ends came to 9 bases.

The chain carries TRBV6-1 and TRBJ1-2; a possible D gene is TRBD1 (6 bases). CDR1 is MNHNS, CDR2 SASEGT, per germline. The CDR3 extends over 14 amino acids. Trimming left V 6 bases short and J 8 bases short, with 19 bases between. The CDR3 is CASRPSVQGRGYTF. The CDR3 DNA is TGTGCCAGCAGGCCTTCAGTTCAGGGGCGAGGCTACACCTTC.

Concerning this clone: The junction shows a germline mismatch at one end, possibly a read error. The V and J genes are TRBV7-9 and TRBJ2-5, with 7 bases identical to TRBD1. The CDR3 loop spans 12 amino acids. Germline V gene lookup returns CDR1 SEHNR and CDR2 FQNEAQ (reference sequence). The CDR3 is CASSPDRNLLHF. In DNA, the CDR3 is TGTGCCAGCAGTCCGGACAGGAACCTCCTCCACTTC.

This clone was counted only a few times. J is TRBJ1-1 and V is TRBV19, with TRBD1 as a possible D gene (6 bases). Deletions cut 6 bases from V and 5 bases from J, with 13 bases between. The CDR3 is 13 amino acids. CDR1 is LNHDA, CDR2 SQIVND, per germline (reference sequence). In DNA, the CDR3 is TGTGCCAGTAGGCAAACAGGGTATACTGAAGCTTTCTTT. This sequence encodes CASRQTGYTEAFF.

V is TRBV9 and J is TRBJ2-2, with D hard to call. Germline assignment: CDR1 SGDLS and CDR2 YYNGEE. V was cut by 0 bases and J by 3 bases, with 9 bases left in between. The CDR3 covers 15 residues. In nucleotides, the CDR3 is TGTGCCAGCAGCGTAGGGCCCCTGGACACCGGGGAGCTGTTTTTT. It is translated as CASSVGPLDTGELFF.

V usage is TRBV9 and J usage is TRBJ1-1; D is possibly TRBD1 (5 bases). This CDR3 is built from 15 residues. In germline, CDR1 is SGDLS, CDR2 YYNGEE. Deletions cut 6 bases from V and 0 bases from J, with 15 bases between. CDR3 region: CASTTFDRMNTEAFF. DNA for the CDR3: TGTGCCAGCACCACGTTTGACAGAATGAACACTGAAGCTTTCTTT.

The chain joins TRBV6-1 to TRBJ2-6; no clear D gene. CDR1 and CDR2 (germline): MNHNS, SASEGT. V gave up 6 bases and J gave up 2 bases, with 5 bases separating them. The CDR3 has 13 amino acids. CDR3 nucleotides: TGTGCCAGCAGAGAGGCTGGGGCCAACGTCCTGACTTTC. Amino acids: CASREAGANVLTF.

The J gene is TRBJ2-2, the V gene TRBV9; D is uncertain. Looked up from germline, CDR1 is SGDLS and CDR2 is YYNGEE. This CDR3 comprises 15 residues. The V and J ends lost 0 bases and 4 bases respectively, with 10 bases between them. Written as DNA, the CDR3 is TGTGCCAGCAGCGTAGCGAGTCGCGGCACCGGGGAGCTGTTTTTT. Translation: CASSVASRGTGELFF.

The chain joins TRBV5-1 to TRBJ2-7, with TRBD1 matching over 11 bases. This CDR3 contains 14 residues. Germline V gives CDR1 SGHRS, CDR2 YFSETQ. After removal of 5 bases from V and 6 bases from J, the junction contained 7 bases not matched to a gene. The CDR3 DNA follows: TGCGCCAGCAGGACGAGGACAGGGGGCGGCGAGCAGTACTTC. This gives the protein CASRTRTGGGEQYF. The whole variable domain, remainder taken from reference TRBV5-1 and TRBJ2-7, is KAGVTQTPRYLIKTRGQQVTLSCSPISGHRSVSWYQQTPGQGLQFLFEYFSETQRNKGNFPGRFSGRQFSNSRSEMNVSTLELGDSALYLCASRTRTGGGEQYFGPGTRLTVT.

The rearrangement links TRBV5-1 to TRBJ1-5; 7 nucleotides agree with TRBD1. This CDR3 region has 15 residues. Germline loops: CDR1 SGHRS, CDR2 YFSETQ. The J segment lost 7 bases and the V segment lost 2 bases, leaving 9 bases of the junction unmatched. DNA for the CDR3: TGCGCCAGCAGCTTAGCGACAGGGAATGGCCAGCCCCAGCATTTT. Encoded protein: CASSLATGNGQPQHF.

Comments on this clone: Within the sample, other DNA sequences also encode this same CDR3. The chain uses TRBV4-2 and TRBJ2-2; the D is unclear. Deletions cut 1 base from V and 5 bases from J, with 2 bases between. Germline CDR1 and CDR2: LGHNA and YNFKEQ. The CDR3 is 12 residues long. In nucleotides, the CDR3 is TGTGCCAGCAGCCAAGCTACCGGGGAGCTGTTTTTT. Translated: CASSQATGELFF.

The chain couples TRBV7-2 to TRBJ1-2; D ambiguous. V lost 5 bases, J lost 7 bases, and 14 bases lay in between. The CDR3 consists of 13 residues. CDR1 SGHTA and CDR2 FQGNSA come from the germline V gene. CDR3 sequence: CASSLGVSSGYTF. The CDR3 DNA reads as TGTGCCAGCAGCCTAGGCGTTTCGAGTGGCTACACCTTC.